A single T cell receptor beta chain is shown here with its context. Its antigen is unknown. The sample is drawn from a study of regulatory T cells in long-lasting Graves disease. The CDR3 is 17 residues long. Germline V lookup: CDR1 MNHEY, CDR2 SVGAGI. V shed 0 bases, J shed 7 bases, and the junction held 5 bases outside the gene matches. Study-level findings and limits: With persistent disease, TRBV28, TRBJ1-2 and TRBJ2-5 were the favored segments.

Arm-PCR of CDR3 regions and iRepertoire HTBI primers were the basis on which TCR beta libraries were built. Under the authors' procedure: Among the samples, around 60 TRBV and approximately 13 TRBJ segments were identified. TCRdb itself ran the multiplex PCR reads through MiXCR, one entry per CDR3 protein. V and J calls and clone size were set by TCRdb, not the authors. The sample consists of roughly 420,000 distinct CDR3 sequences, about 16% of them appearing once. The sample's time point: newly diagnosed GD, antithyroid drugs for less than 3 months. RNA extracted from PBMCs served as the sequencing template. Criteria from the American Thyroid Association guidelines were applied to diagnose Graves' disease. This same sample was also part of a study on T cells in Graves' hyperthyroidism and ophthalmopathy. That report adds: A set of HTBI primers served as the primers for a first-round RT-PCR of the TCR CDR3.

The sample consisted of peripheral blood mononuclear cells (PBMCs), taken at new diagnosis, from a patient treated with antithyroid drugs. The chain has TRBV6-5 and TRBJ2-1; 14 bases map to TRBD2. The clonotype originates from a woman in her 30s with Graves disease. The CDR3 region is CASSYSPGLAGGNEQFF. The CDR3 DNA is TGTGCCAGCAGTTACTCCCCAGGACTAGCGGGAGGTAATGAGCAGTTCTTC.